Shown below are 24 T cell receptor beta chains from a single sample sequenced in a study of T cell clones after liver transplantation. Repertoires were generated with immunoSEQ multiplex PCR, while TCRdb's copy carries only in-frame clones and drops some. The sample contains around 43,000 clones, just over 85% of which appear only once. Specimen: CD4+ T cells from blood, collected 24 months after liver transplant. The receptors originated from a human patient who received a liver transplant. These T cells may partly come from the graft donor.

The CDR3 sequence is CASSLRVGAGANVLTF. CDR3 coding DNA: TGTGCCAGCAGCTTACGGGTAGGGGCTGGGGCCAACGTCCTGACTTTC. This chain links TRBV7-3 with TRBJ2-6, with D tentatively TRBD1 (5 bases). V gave up 2 bases and J gave up 2 bases, with 10 bases separating them. The CDR3 loop spans 16 amino acids. Germline V gene sequence: CDR1 SGHTA, CDR2 FQGTGA.

This CDR3 reads CATSAPGQSSGNTIYF. CDR3 nucleotide sequence: TGTGCCACCAGCGCGCCGGGGCAGAGCTCTGGAAACACCATATATTTT. The J gene is TRBJ1-3, the V gene TRBV15, with a possible D match to TRBD1 (5 bases). V gave up 5 bases and J gave up 0 bases, with 14 bases separating them. The length of the CDR3 is 16 residues. CDR1 and CDR2 (germline): LNHNV, YYDKDF (reference sequence).

This sequence joins TRBV15 and TRBJ1-1; D gene uncertain. CDR1 is LNHNV and CDR2 is YYDKDF in the germline V gene (reference sequence). This CDR3 has 15 amino acids. The ends were cut back, 0 bases at V and 1 base at J, with 9 bases in the middle. CDR3 nucleotide sequence: TGTGCCACCAGCAGAGATCACAATAGGAACACTGAAGCTTTCTTT. This encodes CATSRDHNRNTEAFF.

This clone came up a few times. The gene calls are TRBV15 and TRBJ2-3, with 7 positions matching TRBD2. V shed 4 bases, J shed 0 bases, and the junction held 7 bases outside the gene matches. The CDR3 has 16 residues. CDR1 is LNHNV, CDR2 YYDKDF, per germline (reference sequence). The CDR3 DNA reads TGTGCCACCAGCACCAGGACTAGGCGTAGCACAGATACGCAGTATTTT. This sequence encodes CATSTRTRRSTDTQYF.

The J gene is TRBJ1-2, the V gene TRBV27, with 11 bases identical to TRBD1. The CDR3 is 14 residues long. Trimming cost V 3 bases and J 4 bases; bases outside gene matches: 1. CDR1 and CDR2 from the germline V gene are MNHEY and SMNVEV (reference sequence). Written as DNA, the CDR3 is TGTGCCAGCAGTTTGGGACAGGGGGGCTATGGCTACACCTTC. Translating it yields CASSLGQGGYGYTF.

The chain employs TRBV28 and TRBJ1-1; D not resolved. The CDR3 runs to 12 residues. The V end lost 2 bases, the J end lost 5 bases, and 6 bases lay between the germline ends. Germline V gene data show CDR1 as MDHEN and CDR2 as SYDVKM. The CDR3 bases are TGTGCCAGCAGTTTACGGTGGACTGAAGCTTTCTTT. Its translation is CASSLRWTEAFF.

The gene calls are TRBV6-4 and TRBJ2-1; D remains ambiguous. V gave up 3 bases and J gave up 0 bases, with 9 bases separating them. CDR3 size: 15 residues. Per germline, CDR1 MRHNA and CDR2 SNTAGT. The CDR3 here is CASSDQAYSYNEQFF. CDR3 DNA sequence: TGTGCCAGCAGTGATCAGGCATACTCCTACAATGAGCAGTTCTTC.

This chain uses TRBV5-6 with TRBJ1-2, with unresolved D. The CDR3 covers 14 residues. V was trimmed by 0 bases and J by 3 bases, leaving 9 bases between them. Germline CDR1 is SGHDT and CDR2 is YYEEEE. The CDR3 spells CASSLGGGDYGYTF. CDR3 bases: TGTGCCAGCAGCTTGGGGGGAGGAGACTATGGCTACACCTTC.

This sequence joins TRBV27 and TRBJ1-6; D may be TRBD1 (5 bases). Looked up from germline, CDR1 is MNHEY and CDR2 is SMNVEV (reference sequence). CDR3 size: 16 residues. With 3 bases removed from V and 4 bases from J, the gap between germline ends came to 13 bases. CDR3 DNA sequence: TGTGCCAGCAGTTTCCTTCAGGGACTTTATAATTCACCCCTCCACTTT. Its translation: CASSFLQGLYNSPLHF.

This sequence joins TRBV19 and TRBJ1-3; D is uncertain. Germline V CDR1 and CDR2: LNHDA, SQIVND (reference sequence). The V end was cut by 7 bases, the J end by 8 bases, with 12 bases between. This CDR3 region has 12 residues. CDR3 coding DNA: TGTGCCAGTAATAGGATTGGTGACACCATATATTTT. Its translation: CASNRIGDTIYF.

The sample holds one count of this clone. In DNA, the CDR3 is TGTGCCAGCAGCATTAGCGGGGGAACTAGCACAGATACGCAGTATTTT. This gives the protein CASSISGGTSTDTQYF. The chain employs TRBV5-4 and TRBJ2-3, with 9 bases that match TRBD2. The J segment lost 0 bases and the V segment lost 4 bases, leaving 6 bases of the junction unmatched. The germline V gene has CDR1 SGHNT and CDR2 YYREEE (reference sequence). This CDR3 is 16 amino acids long.

The rearrangement uses TRBV5-4 and TRBJ1-5; 7 bases fit TRBD1. CDR1 is SGHNT and CDR2 is YYREEE in the germline V gene (reference sequence). With 0 bases clipped from V and 3 bases from J, the junction kept 6 bases outside the gene matches. The CDR3 runs 16 residues. The CDR3 reads CASSLGTGVPNQPQHF. For the CDR3, the DNA is TGTGCCAGCAGCTTGGGCACAGGGGTCCCCAATCAGCCCCAGCATTTT.

The rearrangement uses TRBV18 and TRBJ2-3; D uncertain. Germline V lookup: CDR1 KGHSH, CDR2 LQKENI. The CDR3 totals 15 residues. The ends were cut back, 3 bases at V and 1 base at J, with 11 bases in the middle. Here the CDR3 DNA reads TGTGCCAGCTCACCCCGTATCGGTGGCACAGATACGCAGTATTTT. Translation: CASSPRIGGTDTQYF.

V gene TRBV2 combines with J gene TRBJ2-4, with D perhaps TRBD1 (6 bases). The germline V gene encodes CDR1 SNHLY and CDR2 FYNNEI. The CDR3 is made up of 15 amino acids. The V gene lost 5 bases and the J gene lost 0 bases, with 11 bases spanning the gap. CDR3 residues: CASSPQGLAKNIQYF. The CDR3 nucleotides read TGTGCCAGCAGTCCGCAGGGGCTAGCCAAAAACATTCAGTACTTC.

The chain carries TRBV4-3 and TRBJ2-7; 9 nucleotides agree with TRBD2. Unmatched junction bases numbered 7, after V lost 0 bases and J lost 4 bases. The CDR3 has 16 residues. Germline CDR1 and CDR2: LGHNA and YSLEER. As DNA, the CDR3 is TGCGCCAGCAGCCAAGATTTGAGCGGGGGGTGGTACGAGCAGTACTTC. Its translation is CASSQDLSGGWYEQYF.

Note on this clone: Here the CDR3 omits its conserved ending phenylalanine or tryptophan, so a read error is the likely source. It is unclear where the CDR3 begins or ends on the DNA, so no DNA is shown, and the CDR3 is as TCRdb lists it. The rearrangement uses TRBV6-6 and TRBJ1-3. 15 amino acids form the CDR3, both terminal residues included. The germline CDR1 and CDR2 sequences are MNHNY and SVGAGI (reference sequence). The CDR3 spells CASSYSRSTHGRTGG.

The chain couples TRBV14 to TRBJ1-1, with 9 bases matching TRBD1. CDR1 is SGHDN and CDR2 is FVKESK in the germline V gene. The trim removed 1 base at V and 5 bases at J, leaving 2 bases unmatched. This CDR3 region has 14 residues. This CDR3 reads CASSQVTGGTEAFF. The DNA of the CDR3 is TGTGCCAGCAGCCAAGTGACAGGGGGGACTGAAGCTTTCTTT.

This chain uses TRBV10-3 with TRBJ1-2; no reliable D call. CDR1 and CDR2 from the germline V gene are ENHRY and SYGVKD. CDR3 length: 11 residues. Deletions cut 7 bases from V and 8 bases from J, with 11 bases between. The CDR3 DNA reads as TGTGCCATCAATAGCGGTAGGGGCTACACCTTC. As protein: CAINSGRGYTF.

The gene calls are TRBV11-2 and TRBJ1-5, with a possible D match to TRBD1 (5 bases). The germline V gene has CDR1 SGHAT and CDR2 FQNNGV. This CDR3 is built from 16 residues. The V gene lost 4 bases and the J gene lost 4 bases, with 17 bases spanning the gap. The CDR3 reads CASSSSSLRGNQPQHF. CDR3 DNA sequence: TGTGCCAGCAGCTCCTCCTCATTACGGGGGAATCAGCCCCAGCATTTT. The full variable domain, completed using reference TRBV11-2 and TRBJ1-5, is EAGVAQSPRYKIIEKRQSVAFWCNPISGHATLYWYQQILGQGPKLLIQFQNNGVVDDSQLPKDRFSAERLKGVDSTLKIQPAKLEDSAVYLCASSSSSLRGNQPQHFGDGTRLSIL.

Here the CDR3 reads CASSLERGRNYGYTF. CDR3 DNA: TGCGCCAGCAGCTTGGAAAGGGGGCGAAACTATGGCTACACCTTC. The chain joins TRBV5-1 to TRBJ1-2, with 7 bases aligning to TRBD1. The germline gives CDR1 SGHRS, CDR2 YFSETQ. The CDR3 totals 15 residues. Trimming at V came to 0 bases and at J to 2 bases, leaving 4 bases not matched to a gene.

The CDR3, as DNA: TGTGCCAGCAGTTTATACGGGACCCAAGAGACCCAGTACTTC. It specifies CASSLYGTQETQYF. The V gene is TRBV27, the J gene TRBJ2-5; D is perhaps TRBD1 or TRBD2 (5 bases each). The CDR3 consists of 14 residues. V shed 1 base and J shed 1 base, with 7 bases lying between them. Germline V gives CDR1 MNHEY, CDR2 SMNVEV (reference sequence).

The J gene is TRBJ1-3, the V gene TRBV23-1; a possible D gene is TRBD1 (6 bases). TRBV23-1 is an ORF; its function is uncertain. CDR3 length equals 16 residues. Trimming removed 0 bases from V and 0 bases from J, with 9 bases in between. In DNA form, the CDR3 reads TGCGCCAGCAGTCAATCTAGAGGGGGCTCTGGAAACACCATATATTTT. It encodes CASSQSRGGSGNTIYF.

CDR3 protein: CASSDRAQGGYGYTF. CDR3 nucleotides: TGTGCCAGCAGCGACAGGGCACAGGGTGGCTATGGCTACACCTTC. This chain links TRBV9 with TRBJ1-2; possibly TRBD1 for D (6 bases). CDR1 SGDLS and CDR2 YYNGEE come from the germline V gene. The CDR3 is made up of 15 amino acids. V shed 3 bases and J shed 4 bases, with 16 bases lying between them. Complete variable domain (other parts from reference TRBV9 and TRBJ1-2): DSGVTQTPKHLITATGQRVTLRCSPRSGDLSVYWYQQSLDQGLQFLIQYYNGEERAKGNILERFSAQQFPDLHSELNLSSLELGDSALYFCASSDRAQGGYGYTFGSGTRLTVV.

The V and J genes are TRBV5-8 and TRBJ1-4, with unresolved D. The CDR3 is 13 amino acids. The V end was cut by 3 bases, the J end by 13 bases, with 16 bases between. The germline V gene encodes CDR1 SGHTS and CDR2 YDEGEE. The CDR3 loop is CASSSFIRAVLFF. In DNA form, the CDR3 reads TGTGCCAGCAGCTCCTTCATCCGGGCGGTACTGTTTTTT.